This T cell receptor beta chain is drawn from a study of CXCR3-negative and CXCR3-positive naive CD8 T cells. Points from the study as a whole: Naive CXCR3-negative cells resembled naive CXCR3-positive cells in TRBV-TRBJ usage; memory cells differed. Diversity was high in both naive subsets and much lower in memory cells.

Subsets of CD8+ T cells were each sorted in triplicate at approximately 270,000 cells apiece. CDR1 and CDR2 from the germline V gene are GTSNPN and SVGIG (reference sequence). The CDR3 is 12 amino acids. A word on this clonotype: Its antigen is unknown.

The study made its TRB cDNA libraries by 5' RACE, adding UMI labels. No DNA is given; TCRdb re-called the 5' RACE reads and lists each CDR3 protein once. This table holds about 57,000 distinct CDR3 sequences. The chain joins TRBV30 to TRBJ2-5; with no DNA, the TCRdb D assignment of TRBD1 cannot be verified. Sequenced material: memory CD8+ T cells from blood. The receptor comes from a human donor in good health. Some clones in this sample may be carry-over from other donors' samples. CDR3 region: CAWSVIGKTQYF.